This TCR beta chain comes out of a study of control samples from healthy donors and cancer patients. The table came from immunoSEQ multiplex PCR; TCRdb's copy has only in-frame clones and leaves some out. The sample comprises 150,000 to 200,000 clones, around 88% of which are singletons, and more than 1.5% rests with the top ten. The CDR3 has 14 amino acids. Trimming stripped 2 bases from V and 0 bases from J, with 5 bases between. Germline CDR1 SEHNR, CDR2 FQNEAQ (reference sequence). The chain carries TRBV7-9 and TRBJ1-3; no reliable D call. This TCR was recovered from a man aged 18 to 29 in good health. Source material: blood. The CDR3 bases are TGTGCCAGCAGCTTAACCAGCTCTGGAAACACCATATATTTT. Translated, it gives CASSLTSSGNTIYF. The variable domain in full, with the rest retrieved from reference TRBV7-9 and TRBJ1-3, is DTGVSQNPRHKITKRGQNVTFRCDPISEHNRLYWYRQTLGQGPEFLTYFQNEAQLEKSRLLSDRFSAERPKGSFSTLEIQRTEQGDSAMYLCASSLTSSGNTIYFGEGSWLTVV.